The 20 T cell receptor beta chains given below trace back to one sample, sequenced in a study of cytomegalovirus exposure and HLA in healthy donors. Generated by immunoSEQ multiplex PCR, the TCRdb table keeps only in-frame clones and is missing some. This table holds 100,000 to 120,000 clones, around nine tenths found once. Material for sequencing was PBMCs. All receptors derive from a young woman in good health and CMV-seropositive.

The V gene is TRBV6-6, the J gene TRBJ2-6; D remains ambiguous. V was trimmed by 2 bases and J by 0 bases, leaving 5 bases between them. The CDR3 has 15 residues. CDR1 is MNHNY, CDR2 SVGAGI, per germline (reference sequence). The CDR3 nucleotides read TGTGCCAGCAGTTACAAACACTCTGGGGCCAACGTCCTGACTTTC. It codes for CASSYKHSGANVLTF.

The chain joins TRBV9 to TRBJ2-6; 8 bases are shared with TRBD1. There are 17 residues in the CDR3. The V and J ends lost 3 bases and 1 base, in that order; junction bases with no gene match: 6. Germline CDR1 SGDLS, CDR2 YYNGEE. CDR3 sequence: CASSGRDRKSGANVLTF. CDR3 in DNA: TGTGCCAGCAGCGGCCGGGACAGGAAATCTGGGGCCAACGTCCTGACTTTC.

This rearrangement joins TRBV5-1 to TRBJ1-6, with unresolved D. The germline gives CDR1 SGHRS, CDR2 YFSETQ. The CDR3 runs to 13 residues. Trimming left V 2 bases short and J 7 bases short, with 7 bases between. The CDR3 here is CASSLTENSPLHF. The CDR3 nucleotides read TGCGCCAGCAGCTTAACAGAAAATTCACCCCTCCACTTT.

In this sample, this clone turned up once. This chain links TRBV5-1 with TRBJ2-3, with a weak D call TRBD2 (6 bases). Germline assignment: CDR1 SGHRS and CDR2 YFSETQ. This CDR3 contains 16 residues. Deletions cut 3 bases from V and 6 bases from J, with 20 bases between. The CDR3 DNA is TGCGCCAGCAGCTCCCTCGGAGGTTCCGCGGGGGATACGCAGTATTTT. It encodes CASSSLGGSAGDTQYF.

Only one count was recorded for this clone. V is TRBV6-5 and J is TRBJ1-6; D may be TRBD1 (6 bases). V was trimmed by 0 bases and J by 6 bases, leaving 9 bases between them. This CDR3 spans 15 amino acids. From germline, CDR1 is MNHEY and CDR2 SVGAGI. CDR3 residues: CASSYSKGVNSPLHF. CDR3 DNA: TGTGCCAGCAGTTACTCCAAGGGGGTTAATTCACCCCTCCACTTT.

V gene TRBV7-2 combines with J gene TRBJ2-5, with 7 bases lining up with TRBD2. The junction had 7 bases not matched to a gene; V was cut back by 2 bases and J by 4 bases. The germline gives CDR1 SGHTA, CDR2 FQGNSA. The CDR3 spans 15 residues. The CDR3 loop reads CASSLMAGVVETQYF. In nucleotides, the CDR3 is TGTGCCAGCAGCTTAATGGCGGGAGTCGTAGAGACCCAGTACTTC.

V is TRBV28 and J is TRBJ2-3; D is unresolved. CDR1 MDHEN and CDR2 SYDVKM come from the germline V gene. CDR3 length: 12 residues. The V end was cut by 4 bases, the J end by 4 bases, with 6 bases between. The CDR3 here is CASSSLADTQYF. The DNA for the CDR3 is TGTGCCAGCAGTTCCCTCGCAGATACGCAGTATTTT.

The sample holds one count of this clone. The chain carries TRBV10-3 and TRBJ1-2, with TRBD1 as a possible D gene (6 bases). Trimming stripped 2 bases from V and 4 bases from J, with 11 bases between. The CDR3 sequence is 14 residues long. Germline V CDR1 and CDR2: ENHRY, SYGVKD. The CDR3 nucleotides read TGTGCCATCAGTGAGGCAGGGGTTGGCTATGGCTACACCTTC. Its protein product is CAISEAGVGYGYTF.

The chain is built from TRBV5-1 and TRBJ2-7, with 11 bases that match TRBD2. Unmatched junction bases numbered 6, after V lost 2 bases and J lost 5 bases. There are 15 residues in the CDR3. The germline V gene encodes CDR1 SGHRS and CDR2 YFSETQ. The DNA for the CDR3 is TGCGCCAGCAGCTTACTAGCGGGAGTGGTAGACGAGCAGTACTTC. This sequence encodes CASSLLAGVVDEQYF.

The V gene is TRBV9, the J gene TRBJ2-5, with TRBD1 matching over 7 bases. J lost 4 bases, V lost 4 bases, and 7 bases had no gene match. The CDR3 is 14 amino acids. Germline CDR1 SGDLS, CDR2 YYNGEE. The CDR3 nucleotides are TGTGCCAGCAGCCGACAGGGTTCCGGAGAGACCCAGTACTTC. Residues: CASSRQGSGETQYF.

The V and J genes are TRBV13 and TRBJ2-5; TRBD2 matches 9 bases. Trimming at V came to 5 bases and at J to 3 bases, leaving 10 bases not matched to a gene. The CDR3 runs 16 residues. Looked up from germline, CDR1 is PRHDT and CDR2 is FYEKMQ (reference sequence). CDR3 nucleotides: TGTGCCAGCAGCCGGGGGGCACTAGCGGGTAAAGAGACCCAGTACTTC. This translates into CASSRGALAGKETQYF. Full variable domain (missing parts from reference TRBV13 and TRBJ2-5): AAGVIQSPRHLIKEKRETATLKCYPIPRHDTVYWYQQGPGQDPQFLISFYEKMQSDKGSIPDRFSAQQFSDYHSELNMSSLELGDSALYFCASSRGALAGKETQYFGPGTRLLVL.

The chain links TRBV7-2 to TRBJ1-6; D is perhaps TRBD1 (5 bases). The germline gives CDR1 SGHTA, CDR2 FQGNSA. The CDR3 covers 14 residues. V was shortened by 3 bases and J by 2 bases, with 5 bases between the two germline ends. In DNA, the CDR3 is TGTGCCAGCAGCTTGGGGCCCTATAATTCACCCCTCCACTTT. Its translation is CASSLGPYNSPLHF.

This clone has more than one count but fewer than ten. The chain recombines TRBV6-1 with TRBJ2-2, with a possible D match to TRBD2 (6 bases). Trimming shortened V by 4 bases and J by 3 bases, and 6 bases separated the two germline ends. The CDR3 is 13 amino acids. Per the germline V gene, CDR1 is MNHNS and CDR2 is SASEGT. The CDR3 nucleotides are TGTGCCAGCAGTGGGGGGGACACCGGGGAGCTGTTTTTT. Amino acid sequence: CASSGGDTGELFF.

The chain links TRBV19 to TRBJ1-2; D remains unclear. V lost 3 bases, J lost 4 bases, and 6 bases lay in between. Per the germline V gene, CDR1 is LNHDA and CDR2 is SQIVND (reference sequence). The CDR3 runs 12 residues. This CDR3 is CASSISPYGYTF. CDR3 in DNA: TGTGCCAGTAGTATCTCTCCCTATGGCTACACCTTC.

V gene TRBV28 combines with J gene TRBJ1-1, with a possible D match to TRBD1 (5 bases). This CDR3 has 12 amino acids. Trimming left V 7 bases short and J 2 bases short, with 8 bases between. Per the germline V gene, CDR1 is MDHEN and CDR2 is SYDVKM. In DNA form, the CDR3 reads TGTGCCAGCACGACAGTAAACACTGAAGCTTTCTTT. This codes for CASTTVNTEAFF.

On this clone itself: This sample includes further DNA sequences coding for the same CDR3. V and J are TRBV19 and TRBJ1-2; tentative D call: TRBD1 (5 bases). This CDR3 comprises 13 residues. Trimming took 2 bases from V and 1 from J, leaving 5 bases between them. Germline loops: CDR1 LNHDA, CDR2 SQIVND (reference sequence). CDR3 sequence: CASSIQGNYGYTF. The CDR3, as DNA: TGTGCCAGTAGTATACAGGGTAACTATGGCTACACCTTC. Based on the CDR3 plus reference TRBV19 and TRBJ1-2, the full variable domain is DGGITQSPKYLFRKEGQNVTLSCEQNLNHDAMYWYRQDPGQGLRLIYYSQIVNDFQKGDIAEGYSVSREKKESFPLTVTSAQKNPTAFYLCASSIQGNYGYTFGSGTRLTVV.

This rearrangement joins TRBV27 to TRBJ2-7, with 11 bases lining up with TRBD2. The CDR3 totals 16 residues. CDR1 is MNHEY, CDR2 SMNVEV, per germline (reference sequence). Trimming cost V 4 bases and J 0 bases; bases outside gene matches: 5. CDR3 bases: TGTGCCAGCAGTTCCAGACTAGCGGGGCCCTCCTACGAGCAGTACTTC. Amino acids: CASSSRLAGPSYEQYF.

The chain recombines TRBV30 with TRBJ1-4; TRBD1 agrees at 9 bases. This CDR3 is built from 17 residues. Germline loops: CDR1 GTSNPN, CDR2 SVGIG (reference sequence). Unmatched junction bases numbered 12, after V lost 0 bases and J lost 7 bases. CDR3 region: CAWSVRRTGGGFEKLFF. The CDR3 nucleotides are TGTGCCTGGAGTGTAAGGCGCACAGGGGGCGGATTTGAAAAACTGTTTTTT.

V is TRBV5-4 and J is TRBJ1-2, with D hard to call. The CDR3 contains 14 residues. The V gene's germline CDR1 is SGHNT and CDR2 YYREEE (reference sequence). V was cut by 1 base and J by 8 bases, with 15 bases left in between. The CDR3 protein is CASSLRDLLAGYTF. The CDR3 coding sequence is TGTGCCAGCAGCTTGCGGGATCTCCTGGCGGGCTACACCTTC.

This clone appeared once. CDR3 loop: CASSQGGGGSVGDTQYF. The CDR3 DNA reads TGTGCCAGCAGCCAAGGGGGAGGCGGGAGTGTAGGGGATACGCAGTATTTT. J is TRBJ2-3 and V is TRBV4-2, with 7 bases identical to TRBD2. CDR1 and CDR2 (germline): LGHNA, YNFKEQ. This CDR3 region has 17 residues. The trim removed 1 base at V and 6 bases at J, leaving 13 bases unmatched.